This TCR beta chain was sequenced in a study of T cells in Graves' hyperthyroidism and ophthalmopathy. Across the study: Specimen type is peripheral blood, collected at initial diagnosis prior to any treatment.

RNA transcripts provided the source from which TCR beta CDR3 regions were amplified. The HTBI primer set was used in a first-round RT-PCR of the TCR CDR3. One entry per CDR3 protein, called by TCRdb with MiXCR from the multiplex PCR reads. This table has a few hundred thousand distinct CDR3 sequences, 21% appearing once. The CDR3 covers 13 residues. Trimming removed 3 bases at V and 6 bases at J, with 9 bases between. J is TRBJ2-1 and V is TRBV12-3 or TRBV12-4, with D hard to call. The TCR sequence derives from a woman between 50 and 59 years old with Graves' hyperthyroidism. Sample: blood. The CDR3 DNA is TGTGCCAGCAGTTTCGCACTGCTCAATGAGCAGTTCTTC. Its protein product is CASSFALLNEQFF.